A selection of T cell receptor beta chains follows, all from one sample in a study of T cell responses to AZD1222 COVID-19 vaccine. Measured with immunoSEQ multiplex PCR; TCRdb has only the in-frame clones, and not every one. The sample yields 100,000 to 150,000 clones, over 75% seen once. The sample here was peripheral blood, taken on day 0 of AZD1222 vaccination. The receptors stem from an adult in good health. Both conserved end residues are part of each CDR3. Each record gives: D gene, V gene, clone size, J gene, CDR3 protein, CDR3 DNA. The D gene is left open where the match is weak. Clone sizes are given selectively: once, few, many, or a class where the clone is expanded.

>NA|TRBV5-1|NA|TRBJ1-5
CASSLDAGVGQPQHF
TGCGCCAGCAGCTTGGATGCCGGGGTGGGTCAGCCCCAGCATTTT
>NA|TRBV27|NA|TRBJ1-2
CASSPGHGLGYGYTF
TGTGCCAGCAGTCCGGGACACGGCCTAGGGTATGGCTACACCTTC
>NA|TRBV11-3|NA|TRBJ2-1
CAGGGRYNEQFF
TGTGCCGGTGGGGGCCGCTACAATGAGCAGTTCTTC
>TRBD1|TRBV4-3|NA|TRBJ1-1
CASSQGQGFPEAFF
TGCGCCAGCAGCCAGGGACAGGGGTTCCCTGAAGCTTTCTTT
>NA|TRBV6-4|NA|TRBJ1-2
CASSDSSDLHGYTF
TGTGCCAGCAGTGACTCATCAGACCTTCATGGCTACACCTTC
>TRBD1|TRBV5-4|NA|TRBJ2-7
CASSLRQGAHEQYF
TGTGCCAGCAGCTTAAGACAGGGGGCCCACGAGCAGTACTTC
>NA|TRBV13|NA|TRBJ2-2
CASSLGRRRELFF
TGTGCCAGCAGCTTAGGCCGGCGGAGGGAGCTGTTTTTT
>NA|TRBV7-3|NA|TRBJ2-1
CASSLSGYRDPYLHPYNEQFF
TGTGCCAGCAGCTTAAGTGGTTACCGGGACCCTTACCTCCATCCGTACAATGAGCAGTTCTTC
>TRBD1|TRBV2|NA|TRBJ1-1
CASRDRADDTEAFF
TGTGCCAGCAGAGACAGGGCCGACGACACTGAAGCTTTCTTT
>NA|TRBV5-1|NA|TRBJ1-5
CASNPVPGSNQPQHF
TGCGCCAGCAACCCTGTCCCTGGGAGCAATCAGCCCCAGCATTTT
>TRBD2|TRBV5-1|NA|TRBJ2-1
CASSLQPSGGRNEQFF
TGCGCCAGCAGCCTGCAACCCAGCGGGGGACGGAATGAGCAGTTCTTC
>NA|TRBV19|few|TRBJ2-7
CASSIWLAKTYEQYF
TGTGCCAGTAGTATTTGGCTAGCGAAGACCTACGAGCAGTACTTC
>TRBD1|TRBV13|once|TRBJ1-4
CASSLGSARGGEKLFF
TGTGCCAGCAGCTTAGGGTCCGCCAGGGGGGGAGAAAAACTGTTTTTT
>NA|TRBV11-2|NA|TRBJ2-5
CASSLGRGWETQYF
TGTGCCAGCAGCTTAGGACGCGGGTGGGAGACCCAGTACTTC
>TRBD1|TRBV7-2|few|TRBJ2-1
CASSLGGAGGNEQFF
TGTGCCAGCAGCCTGGGTGGGGCAGGGGGAAATGAGCAGTTCTTC
>NA|TRBV4-1|NA|TRBJ1-1
CASSLDSETQRATEAFF
TGCGCCAGCAGTCTCGACTCGGAGACGCAAAGGGCCACTGAAGCTTTCTTT
>NA|TRBV30|NA|TRBJ1-2
CAWSALRVLGGYTF
TGTGCCTGGAGTGCGCTCCGGGTTTTGGGAGGCTACACCTTC
>TRBD1|TRBV13|NA|TRBJ2-7
CASSLGQGQGNYEQYF
TGTGCCAGCAGCTTAGGGCAGGGACAGGGGAACTACGAGCAGTACTTC
>TRBD2|TRBV3-1/TRBV3-2|NA|TRBJ2-2
CASSQNPRLPSGNTGELFF
TGTGCCAGCAGCCAAAACCCTAGACTTCCTAGCGGGAACACCGGGGAGCTGTTTTTT
>NA|TRBV7-9|NA|TRBJ2-6
CASRDSGANVLTF
TGTGCCAGCAGGGATTCTGGGGCCAACGTCCTGACTTTC
>NA|TRBV6-6|once|TRBJ2-7
CASSYAGQKQYEQYF
TGTGCCAGCAGTTACGCGGGACAGAAACAATACGAGCAGTACTTC
>NA|TRBV6-5|NA|TRBJ2-7
CASSSGGGGSYEQYF
TGTGCCAGCAGTTCCGGCGGAGGGGGCTCCTACGAGCAGTACTTC
>TRBD1|TRBV4-1|NA|TRBJ2-1
CASSQAGQGNSYNEQFF
TGCGCCAGCAGCCAGGCAGGACAGGGAAACTCCTACAATGAGCAGTTCTTC
>TRBD2|TRBV5-1|once|TRBJ2-2
CASSFTSGAYTGELFF
TGCGCCAGCAGCTTCACTAGCGGGGCCTACACCGGGGAGCTGTTTTTT
>NA|TRBV30|NA|TRBJ1-1
CAWSARVTFTEAFF
TGTGCCTGGAGTGCCAGGGTGACGTTCACTGAAGCTTTCTTT
>NA|TRBV7-2|few|TRBJ2-7
CASSLDSTYEQYF
TGTGCCAGCAGCTTAGACAGCACCTACGAGCAGTACTTC
>NA|TRBV9|NA|TRBJ2-3
CASSGGVLDRTDTQYF
TGTGCCAGCAGCGGGGGAGTCCTAGATCGCACAGATACGCAGTATTTT
>NA|TRBV5-1|NA|TRBJ2-7
CASSLTDPSYEQYF
TGCGCCAGCAGCTTGACGGATCCCTCCTACGAGCAGTACTTC
>NA|TRBV24-1|NA|TRBJ2-1
CATTGPFGGEQFF
TGTGCCACGACCGGGCCGTTTGGCGGTGAGCAGTTCTTC
>TRBD2|TRBV4-1|NA|TRBJ2-1
CASSQLIAGGNEQFF
TGCGCCAGCAGCCAATTGATAGCGGGAGGCAATGAGCAGTTCTTC
>TRBD1|TRBV9|few|TRBJ1-1
CASSVAQGSFMNTEAFF
TGTGCCAGCAGCGTAGCACAGGGGTCCTTCATGAACACTGAAGCTTTCTTT
>NA|TRBV10-3|NA|TRBJ2-7
CAISDRGYEQYF
TGTGCCATCAGTGACAGGGGCTACGAGCAGTACTTC
>TRBD2|TRBV28|NA|TRBJ2-3
CASTGQGHRTSGSVSSTDTQYF
TGTGCCAGCACGGGCCAGGGTCATAGGACTAGCGGGAGTGTTTCTAGCACAGATACGCAGTATTTT
>NA|TRBV19|NA|TRBJ2-1
CASRTVSVGEQFF
TGTGCCAGTAGGACCGTAAGTGTTGGTGAGCAGTTCTTC
>NA|TRBV11-2|NA|TRBJ1-6
CASSLRSGRQNSPLHF
TGTGCCAGCAGCTTAAGGTCGGGACGGCAGAATTCACCCCTCCACTTT
>NA|TRBV6-2/TRBV6-3|NA|TRBJ2-7
CASSYPQRVPPHEQYF
TGTGCCAGCAGTTACCCCCAGCGGGTACCTCCCCACGAGCAGTACTTC
>TRBD1|TRBV14|NA|TRBJ1-4
CASRRRQGVNEKLFF
TGTGCCAGCAGACGGCGACAGGGGGTAAATGAAAAACTGTTTTTT
>TRBD2|TRBV5-4|once|TRBJ2-7
CASSLSGLAGLSYEQYF
TGTGCCAGCAGCTTGAGTGGCCTAGCGGGACTCTCCTACGAGCAGTACTTC
>NA|TRBV5-5|NA|TRBJ1-4
CASSLGSVTHNEKLFF
TGTGCCAGCAGCTTGGGAAGCGTTACTCATAATGAAAAACTGTTTTTT
>TRBD2|TRBV2|NA|TRBJ2-1
CASRVGGNEQFF
TGTGCCAGCAGAGTGGGGGGGAATGAGCAGTTCTTC
>NA|TRBV24-1|NA|TRBJ1-2
CATSDLLGDSNYGYTF
TGTGCCACCAGTGATTTACTAGGGGATTCTAACTATGGCTACACCTTC
>TRBD2|TRBV30|NA|TRBJ2-1
CAWRGLVGDEQFF
TGTGCCTGGAGGGGACTAGTTGGGGATGAGCAGTTCTTC
>NA|TRBV5-1|NA|TRBJ2-6
CASLNTTGSSGANVLTF
TGCGCCAGCTTAAACACGACAGGCAGCTCTGGGGCCAACGTCCTGACTTTC
>NA|TRBV7-3|NA|TRBJ1-1
CASTLQPGGSEAFF
TGTGCCAGCACCTTGCAGCCGGGGGGCTCTGAAGCTTTCTTT